A selection of T cell receptor beta chains follows, all from one sample in a study of technical replicates of blood from a few donors. TCRdb's copy holds only in-frame clones and misses some; the assay was immunoSEQ multiplex PCR. Here the sample spans roughly 74,000 clones, roughly nine tenths being singletons. Sequencing was performed on T cells isolated from PBMCs. All receptors come from a human donor in good health. The CDR3 runs from the conserved cysteine through the conserved F or W. A D gene is named only where the DNA matches it firmly. Rows give clone size only sometimes, using once, few, many, or a class for an expanded clone.

abundance: .; j_gene: TRBJ2-7; v_gene: TRBV6-6; d_gene: TRBD1; CDR3nt: TGTGCCAGCAGTGATTTCCGGGACAGGGACCACGAGCAGTACTTC; CDR3aa: CASSDFRDRDHEQYF
abundance: .; j_gene: TRBJ2-2; v_gene: TRBV19; d_gene: TRBD1; CDR3nt: TGTGCCAGTACTCCGACAGGGCCGAACACCGGGGAGCTGTTTTTT; CDR3aa: CASTPTGPNTGELFF
abundance: .; j_gene: TRBJ2-3; v_gene: TRBV25-1; d_gene: TRBD1; CDR3nt: TGTGCCAGCAGTGCCACAGGGGGCTCAGATACGCAGTATTTT; CDR3aa: CASSATGGSDTQYF
abundance: .; j_gene: TRBJ2-1; v_gene: TRBV5-4; d_gene: TRBD2; CDR3nt: TGTGCCAGCAGCTTTTCGACTAGCCTCGGCAATGAGCAGTTCTTC; CDR3aa: CASSFSTSLGNEQFF
abundance: .; j_gene: TRBJ2-1; v_gene: TRBV10-3; d_gene: .; CDR3nt: TGTGCCATCAGTGAGTCAGAGGTAGCGGAAGCCAATGAGCAGTTCTTC; CDR3aa: CAISESEVAEANEQFF
abundance: .; j_gene: TRBJ1-5; v_gene: TRBV4-1; d_gene: TRBD1; CDR3nt: TGCGCCAGCAGCCTACAGACAGGGTCTAATCAGCCCCAGCATTTT; CDR3aa: CASSLQTGSNQPQHF
abundance: .; j_gene: TRBJ2-3; v_gene: TRBV7-2; d_gene: TRBD2; CDR3nt: TGTGCCAGCAGCGTTAGCGGGAGGCTGGATACGCAGTATTTT; CDR3aa: CASSVSGRLDTQYF
abundance: .; j_gene: TRBJ2-1; v_gene: TRBV6-4; d_gene: TRBD2; CDR3nt: TGTGCCAGCAGCCCTCAGAATAGCGGGAGGGATAATGAGCAGTTCTTC; CDR3aa: CASSPQNSGRDNEQFF
abundance: .; j_gene: TRBJ2-1; v_gene: TRBV6-1; d_gene: TRBD1; CDR3nt: TGTGCCAGCAGTATAAGACAGGGGGCTTACAATGAGCAGTTCTTC; CDR3aa: CASSIRQGAYNEQFF
abundance: .; j_gene: TRBJ1-3; v_gene: TRBV19; d_gene: .; CDR3nt: TGTGCCAGTAGTACGACAAGCTCTGGAAACACCATATATTTT; CDR3aa: CASSTTSSGNTIYF
abundance: once; j_gene: TRBJ2-5; v_gene: TRBV4-2; d_gene: TRBD1; CDR3nt: TGTGCCAGCAGCCAAACCCAGGGGGCTGAGACCCAGTACTTC; CDR3aa: CASSQTQGAETQYF
abundance: .; j_gene: TRBJ2-3; v_gene: TRBV27; d_gene: TRBD1; CDR3nt: TGTGCCAGCAGTTTCACCGGGACAGGGTATAGCACAGATACGCAGTATTTT; CDR3aa: CASSFTGTGYSTDTQYF